The TCR beta chain under discussion was sequenced for a study of cytomegalovirus exposure and HLA in healthy donors. Study-level points and caveats: A classifier reportedly called cytomegalovirus status with high sensitivity and specificity.

The PCR contained 60 Vbeta and 13 Jbeta primers. Sequencing was performed with immunoSEQ multiplex PCR; in TCRdb, only in-frame clones are kept and a portion is missing. Its table lists approximately 76,000 clones. Remarks on this clone: Its target is not known.

CDR1 and CDR2 (germline): LNHDA, SQIVND (reference sequence). This CDR3 has 15 residues. The ends lost 5 bases at V and 2 bases at J; junction bases unmatched: 3. The receptor comes from a man younger than 30 in good health and CMV-seropositive. V and J are TRBV19 and TRBJ1-4, with 9 bases that match TRBD1. Sequencing used PBMCs. The CDR3, as DNA: TGTGCCAGTAGTCAAACAGGGGGCACTAATGAAAAACTGTTTTTT. Translating it yields CASSQTGGTNEKLFF.